A single sample gave rise to the 22 T cell receptor beta chains below, sequenced in a study of shared clonotypes between healthy human individuals. The assay was immunoSEQ multiplex PCR, and TCRdb's table has in-frame clones only and misses some. The sample has about 660,000 clones; around 74% are singletons. The sample comprised memory CD4+ T cells sorted from blood. Described subset: CD45RA-negative fraction. These receptors all stem from a young woman in good health.

The CDR3 region is CASSRSQGEQYF. CDR3 in DNA: TGTGCCAGCAGCCGTTCTCAAGGCGAGCAGTACTTC. The J gene is TRBJ2-7, the V gene TRBV11-2; no firm D call. V was shortened by 5 bases and J by 6 bases, with 11 bases between the two germline ends. The CDR3 has 12 residues. The germline gives CDR1 SGHAT, CDR2 FQNNGV.

The chain uses TRBV7-2 and TRBJ1-1; D perhaps matches TRBD1 (5 bases). Trimming removed 1 base from V and 0 bases from J, with 6 bases in between. CDR3 length: 14 amino acids. CDR1 SGHTA and CDR2 FQGNSA come from the germline V gene. The DNA for the CDR3 is TGTGCCAGCAGCTTAGGACAGATGAACACTGAAGCTTTCTTT. Translation gives CASSLGQMNTEAFF.

This clone was observed once. Other DNA sequences in this specimen translate into the identical CDR3. The chain couples TRBV28 to TRBJ1-5; D not resolved. Germline CDR1 is MDHEN and CDR2 is SYDVKM. The CDR3 contains 13 residues. V gave up 6 bases and J gave up 0 bases, with 6 bases separating them. This CDR3 reads CASSLYSNQPQHF. In DNA form, the CDR3 reads TGTGCCAGCAGCCTTTATAGCAATCAGCCCCAGCATTTT.

The chain carries TRBV5-1 and TRBJ1-2, with 7 bases aligning to TRBD1. CDR3 length equals 14 residues. The germline V gene has CDR1 SGHRS and CDR2 YFSETQ. The ends lost 4 bases at V and 4 bases at J; junction bases unmatched: 7. The DNA of the CDR3 is TGCGCCAGCAGCCCCGAAGGGGGCGGCTATGGCTACACCTTC. Amino acid sequence: CASSPEGGGYGYTF.

This clone was seen a single time. The genes are TRBV18 and TRBJ1-2, with TRBD1 matching 8 bases. In germline, CDR1 is KGHSH, CDR2 LQKENI. This CDR3 comprises 15 residues. The trim removed 2 bases at V and 4 bases at J, leaving 6 bases unmatched. The chain's CDR3 is CASSPETGAGYGYTF. CDR3 bases: TGTGCCAGCTCACCAGAGACAGGGGCCGGCTATGGCTACACCTTC.

In its sample, this clone was seen once. The J gene is TRBJ1-3, the V gene TRBV28; D perhaps matches TRBD1 (5 bases). The CDR3 extends over 14 amino acids. Germline loops: CDR1 MDHEN, CDR2 SYDVKM. V dropped 5 bases and J dropped 4 bases, with 12 bases sitting between them. CDR3 amino acids: CASSTSGRGNTIYF. The CDR3, as DNA: TGTGCCAGCAGTACCTCGGGACGAGGAAACACCATATATTTT.

The CDR3 DNA reads as TGTGCCATCAGCAGCGGGAGGGCCCTTAGCACAGATACGCAGTATTTT. This encodes CAISSGRALSTDTQYF. The chain has TRBV10-3 and TRBJ2-3; the match to TRBD2 covers 10 bases. This CDR3 comprises 16 residues. J lost 0 bases, V lost 6 bases, and 6 bases had no gene match. CDR1 and CDR2 (germline): ENHRY, SYGVKD.

The chain is built from TRBV9 and TRBJ2-1, with 8 bases aligning to TRBD1. This CDR3 contains 14 residues. J was trimmed by 6 bases and V by 4 bases; bases with no gene match: 6. The V gene's germline CDR1 is SGDLS and CDR2 YYNGEE. The CDR3 DNA sequence: TGTGCCAGCAGCCTAAGGACAGGGTCCAATGAGCAGTTCTTC. Translation: CASSLRTGSNEQFF.

This chain uses TRBV11-3 with TRBJ1-1; 7 nucleotides match TRBD1. CDR3 length equals 18 residues. The trim removed 1 base at V and 0 bases at J, leaving 11 bases unmatched. Germline CDR1 reads SGHNT; CDR2 reads YENEEA. The CDR3 protein is CASSLGSGQDNLNTEAFF. In DNA, the CDR3 is TGTGCCAGCAGCTTAGGGAGCGGACAGGACAATTTGAACACTGAAGCTTTCTTT.

Turning to this clone: Other DNA sequences within the sample encode an identical CDR3. The J gene is TRBJ1-1, the V gene TRBV5-1, with 7 nucleotides matching TRBD1. This CDR3 spans 13 amino acids. Per germline, CDR1 SGHRS and CDR2 YFSETQ. V dropped 4 bases and J dropped 3; count of bases not matched to a gene: 3. The CDR3 nucleotides are TGCGCCAGCAGCCTCCAGGGGGACACTGAAGCTTTCTTT. Its protein product is CASSLQGDTEAFF. Based on the CDR3 plus reference TRBV5-1 and TRBJ1-1, the full variable domain is KAGVTQTPRYLIKTRGQQVTLSCSPISGHRSVSWYQQTPGQGLQFLFEYFSETQRNKGNFPGRFSGRQFSNSRSEMNVSTLELGDSALYLCASSLQGDTEAFFGQGTRLTVV.

The chain joins TRBV5-1 to TRBJ1-1; D remains ambiguous. V was pared by 5 bases and J by 1 base, with 3 bases between. CDR1 is SGHRS, CDR2 YFSETQ, per germline. The CDR3 covers 11 residues. DNA for the CDR3: TGCGCCAGCAGGGAGAACACTGAAGCTTTCTTT. The encoded protein is CASRENTEAFF.

The count of this clone is one. The rearrangement uses TRBV11-2 and TRBJ2-1, with 7 bases that match TRBD2. Losses at the gene ends were 0 bases for V and 7 bases for J; bases not matched to a gene: 3. The CDR3 consists of 14 residues. Germline V gene sequence: CDR1 SGHAT, CDR2 FQNNGV. Here the CDR3 reads CASSLEAGWNEQFF. DNA for the CDR3: TGTGCCAGCAGCTTAGAAGCGGGGTGGAATGAGCAGTTCTTC.

This chain joins TRBV19 and TRBJ2-2; 9 bases are shared with TRBD1. Germline lookup yields CDR1 LNHDA and CDR2 SQIVND (reference sequence). The CDR3 covers 18 residues. The J segment lost 0 bases and the V segment lost 4 bases, leaving 9 bases of the junction unmatched. The CDR3 nucleotides are TGTGCCAGTAGTACTGGGACAGGGTTTAAGCCGAACACCGGGGAGCTGTTTTTT. It encodes CASSTGTGFKPNTGELFF.

The chain joins TRBV10-1 to TRBJ2-3, with 10 bases lining up with TRBD2. Germline V gene lookup returns CDR1 WNHNN and CDR2 SYGVQD (reference sequence). V shed 0 bases, J shed 5 bases, and the junction held 8 bases outside the gene matches. The CDR3 is 17 amino acids. This CDR3 reads CASSESRALAGEDTQYF. DNA of the CDR3: TGCGCCAGCAGTGAGTCGAGGGCCCTAGCGGGAGAAGATACGCAGTATTTT.

V is TRBV7-9 and J is TRBJ2-7, with D maybe TRBD2 (6 bases). The CDR3 loop spans 14 amino acids. V lost 1 base, J lost 4 bases, and 11 bases lay in between. Germline V gene lookup returns CDR1 SEHNR and CDR2 FQNEAQ (reference sequence). In DNA form, the CDR3 reads TGTGCCAGCAGCTTAGGGGCTGGGGGGTACGAGCAGTACTTC. This encodes CASSLGAGGYEQYF. Looking up the rest from reference TRBV7-9 and TRBJ2-7 gives the full variable domain: DTGVSQNPRHKITKRGQNVTFRCDPISEHNRLYWYRQTLGQGPEFLTYFQNEAQLEKSRLLSDRFSAERPKGSFSTLEIQRTEQGDSAMYLCASSLGAGGYEQYFGPGTRLTVT.

This chain uses TRBV25-1 with TRBJ1-5; D is perhaps TRBD1 (5 bases). Deletions cut 3 bases from V and 0 bases from J, with 9 bases between. From germline, CDR1 is MGHDK and CDR2 SYGVNS. The CDR3 has 15 residues. This CDR3 is CASSEGQHSNQPQHF. CDR3 coding DNA: TGTGCCAGCAGTGAGGGGCAGCATAGCAATCAGCCCCAGCATTTT.

This clone has only a few counts. The chain combines TRBV28 with TRBJ2-5; either TRBD1 or TRBD2 may supply D (10 bases each). Trimming removed 6 bases from V and 9 bases from J, with 47 bases in between. The CDR3 extends over 23 amino acids. Per germline, CDR1 MDHEN and CDR2 SYDVKM. The chain's CDR3 is CASSRERAGGQGYSGRTPGAQYF. The CDR3 DNA sequence: TGTGCCAGCAGCCGGGAGAGAGCGGGGGGACAGGGGTATAGCGGGAGGACACCTGGGGCCCAGTACTTC. The full variable domain, with the rest looked up from reference TRBV28 and TRBJ2-5, is DVKVTQSSRYLVKRTGEKVFLECVQDMDHENMFWYRQDPGLGLRLIYFSYDVKMKEKGDIPEGYSVSREKKERFSLILESASTNQTSMYLCASSRERAGGQGYSGRTPGAQYFGPGTRLLVL.

The table lists this clone with a few counts. The V and J genes are TRBV2 and TRBJ1-5, with D perhaps TRBD1 (6 bases). The CDR3 spans 12 residues. With 11 bases removed from V and 1 base from J, the gap between germline ends came to 9 bases. In germline, CDR1 is SNHLY, CDR2 FYNNEI. Here the CDR3 reads CAGGGSNQPQHF. In DNA, the CDR3 is TGTGCCGGAGGGGGAAGCAATCAGCCCCAGCATTTT.

There are a few counts of this clone. V usage is TRBV10-3 and J usage is TRBJ2-5, with D maybe TRBD2 (6 bases). The length of the CDR3 is 14 residues. Looked up from germline, CDR1 is ENHRY and CDR2 is SYGVKD. V was pared by 6 bases and J by 2 bases, with 13 bases between. The DNA of the CDR3 is TGTGCCATCAGGGGTAGCGGTGAACAAGAGACCCAGTACTTC. Its translation: CAIRGSGEQETQYF.

The chain couples TRBV7-2 to TRBJ1-5, with a tentative D call TRBD1 (6 bases). The CDR3 is 15 residues long. With 5 bases removed from V and 2 bases from J, the gap between germline ends came to 13 bases. The germline V gene encodes CDR1 SGHTA and CDR2 FQGNSA. The CDR3 spells CASSGTGYGNQPQHF. The CDR3, as DNA: TGTGCCAGCAGCGGCACAGGGTACGGCAATCAGCCCCAGCATTTT.

This clone occurred once. V and J are TRBV4-1 and TRBJ2-1; 13 bases match TRBD2. The germline gives CDR1 MGHRA, CDR2 YSYEKL. V shed 1 base and J 8 bases; nucleotides not matched to a gene: 5. This CDR3 contains 16 residues. The CDR3 nucleotides are TGCGCCAGCAGCCAAGGAGGGGGACTAGCGGGATATGAGCAGTTCTTC. It is translated as CASSQGGGLAGYEQFF.

V gene TRBV9 combines with J gene TRBJ2-3, with 10 bases fitting TRBD2. V shed 0 bases and J 5 bases; nucleotides not matched to a gene: 6. The CDR3 runs to 16 residues. Germline CDR1 is SGDLS and CDR2 is YYNGEE. CDR3 in amino acids: CASSVATTSGIDTQYF. The CDR3 nucleotides read TGTGCCAGCAGCGTAGCTACTACTAGCGGGATAGATACGCAGTATTTT.